The T cell receptor beta chain under discussion was sequenced for a study of T cell changes during pregnancy in multiple sclerosis. J lost 2 bases, V lost 2 bases, and 5 bases had no gene match. The CDR3 contains 16 residues. Germline assignment: CDR1 MGHRA and CDR2 YSYEKL. Profiling relied on immunoSEQ multiplex PCR, and the TCRdb table lists in-frame clones only, not all of them. The sample holds over 30,000 clones; approximately 90% are singletons and the top ten take 3.5%. This TCR was sampled from a female donor with multiple sclerosis, enrolled in a pregnancy study. The sequences come from CD8+ T cells from peripheral blood mononuclear cells, collected in the third trimester of pregnancy. The rearrangement links TRBV4-1 to TRBJ2-2, with 7 bases matching TRBD1. CDR3 nucleotides: TGCGCCAGCAGCCAAAGTGACAGGGTTAACACCGGGGAGCTGTTTTTT. Translation: CASSQSDRVNTGELFF.